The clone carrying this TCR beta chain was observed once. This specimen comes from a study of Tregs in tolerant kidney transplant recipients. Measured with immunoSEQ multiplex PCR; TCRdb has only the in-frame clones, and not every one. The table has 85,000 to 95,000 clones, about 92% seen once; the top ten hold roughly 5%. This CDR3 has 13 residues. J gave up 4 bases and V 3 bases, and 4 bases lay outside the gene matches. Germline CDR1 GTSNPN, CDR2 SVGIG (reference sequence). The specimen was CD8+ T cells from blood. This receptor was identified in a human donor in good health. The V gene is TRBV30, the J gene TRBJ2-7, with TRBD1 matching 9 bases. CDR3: CAWRDRGSYEQYF. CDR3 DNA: TGTGCCTGGAGGGACAGGGGTAGTTACGAGCAGTACTTC.